The T cell receptor beta chain under discussion was sequenced for a study of T cell changes during pregnancy in multiple sclerosis. TCRdb's copy holds only in-frame clones and misses some; the assay was immunoSEQ multiplex PCR. The sample lists over 85,000 clones, less than 95% occurring once. Trimming left V 3 bases short and J 10 bases short, with 13 bases between. From germline, CDR1 is KGHSH and CDR2 LQKENI. The CDR3 has 12 amino acids. The receptor's source is a female donor in good health, enrolled as a control in a pregnancy study. Source: peripheral blood, taken in the first trimester of pregnancy. V gene TRBV18 combines with J gene TRBJ2-7; tentatively, D is TRBD1 (6 bases). The CDR3 here is CASSPTGGPQYF. The CDR3 nucleotides read TGTGCCAGCTCACCGACAGGAGGCCCCCAGTACTTC.